A single sample is the source of the 12 T cell receptor beta chains below, sequenced in a study of shared clonotypes between healthy human individuals. Assay: immunoSEQ multiplex PCR; the TCRdb copy retains only in-frame clones and omits some. The sample includes a few million clones, about nine tenths of them seen just once. The sequencing input was naive CD4+ T cells from PBMCs. The sample's subset: CD45RA+ positively selected. The receptors shown here come from a man between 18 and 35 years old in good health. Some clones in this sample may be carry-over from other donors' samples.

This sequence joins TRBV5-1 and TRBJ1-2, with TRBD1 matching 11 bases. V was pared by 3 bases and J by 3 bases, with 1 base of the junction left unmatched. The germline V gene has CDR1 SGHRS and CDR2 YFSETQ. CDR3 length: 14 residues. In DNA form, the CDR3 reads TGCGCCAGCAGCTGGGACAGGGGGGACTATGGCTACACCTTC. This encodes CASSWDRGDYGYTF. The variable domain in full, completed from reference TRBV5-1 and TRBJ1-2, reads KAGVTQTPRYLIKTRGQQVTLSCSPISGHRSVSWYQQTPGQGLQFLFEYFSETQRNKGNFPGRFSGRQFSNSRSEMNVSTLELGDSALYLCASSWDRGDYGYTFGSGTRLTVV.

The chain has TRBV6-5 and TRBJ2-2; a weak D match, TRBD1 (5 bases). The V gene lost 6 bases and the J gene lost 1 base, with 9 bases spanning the gap. The CDR3 is 14 amino acids. Germline V lookup: CDR1 MNHEY, CDR2 SVGAGI. DNA for the CDR3: TGTGCCAGCAGACCCGACAGGAACACCGGGGAGCTGTTTTTT. It translates to CASRPDRNTGELFF.

The rearrangement links TRBV28 to TRBJ2-5, with 15 bases lining up with TRBD2. With 5 bases clipped from V and 5 bases from J, the junction kept 6 bases outside the gene matches. The CDR3 covers 16 residues. The germline gives CDR1 MDHEN, CDR2 SYDVKM. CDR3 sequence (DNA): TGTGCCAGCAGTCTCCGAGGGACTAGCGGGAGGGAGACCCAGTACTTC. Amino acids: CASSLRGTSGRETQYF.

The chain employs TRBV30 and TRBJ1-2; the D gene is possibly TRBD1 (5 bases). The germline V gene encodes CDR1 GTSNPN and CDR2 SVGIG (reference sequence). The CDR3 is 12 amino acids. V lost 3 bases and J lost 5, with 10 bases in between. The CDR3 region is CAWRRAGYGYTF. The CDR3 DNA reads as TGTGCCTGGAGGAGGGCAGGGTATGGCTACACCTTC. The variable domain in full, completed from reference TRBV30 and TRBJ1-2, reads SQTIHQWPATLVQPVGSPLSLECTVEGTSNPNLYWYRQAAGRGLQLLFYSVGIGQISSEVPQNLSASRPQDRQFILSSKKLLLSDSGFYLCAWRRAGYGYTFGSGTRLTVV.

V gene TRBV18 combines with J gene TRBJ2-7; 7 bases fit TRBD1. This CDR3 is built from 15 residues. CDR1 KGHSH and CDR2 LQKENI come from the germline V gene. V dropped 5 bases and J dropped 0; count of bases not matched to a gene: 7. The CDR3 reads CASSTDRASSYEQYF. CDR3 coding DNA: TGTGCCAGCTCAACCGACAGGGCTAGCTCCTACGAGCAGTACTTC.

This rearrangement joins TRBV4-3 to TRBJ2-6; no firm D call. Germline CDR1 is LGHNA and CDR2 is YSLEER. Between the trimmed V and J ends, which lost 0 bases and 0 bases, there was a span of 6 bases. The CDR3 has 16 residues. DNA for the CDR3: TGCGCCAGCAGCCAAGATCAGGCCTCTGGGGCCAACGTCCTGACTTTC. Translating it yields CASSQDQASGANVLTF.

The J gene is TRBJ2-5, the V gene TRBV12-5; 13 bases align to TRBD2. The CDR3 runs to 15 residues. CDR1 is LGHNT, CDR2 FRNRAP, per germline. Trimming took 6 bases from V and 7 from J; bases not matched to a gene: 8. The CDR3 sequence: CASGKGLAGVWTQYF. CDR3 in DNA: TGTGCTAGTGGCAAAGGACTAGCGGGAGTTTGGACCCAGTACTTC.

The chain is built from TRBV4-1 and TRBJ2-7; 11 bases match TRBD2. Germline V gene data show CDR1 as MGHRA and CDR2 as YSYEKL. V lost 0 bases to trimming and J lost 2 bases; unmatched junction nucleotides: 9. The CDR3 has 18 amino acids. The CDR3 nucleotides read TGCGCCAGCAGCCAAGAAAGCCAGACTAGCGGGACGACCTACGAGCAGTACTTC. Translating it yields CASSQESQTSGTTYEQYF.

This clone was counted once. V is TRBV30 and J is TRBJ2-7; 8 bases align to TRBD2. The CDR3 sequence is 17 residues long. The trim removed 2 bases at V and 0 bases at J, leaving 12 bases unmatched. Germline V lookup: CDR1 GTSNPN, CDR2 SVGIG (reference sequence). CDR3 sequence (DNA): TGTGCCTGGAGTCGGGGGGGCCGAAGGCCGTTCTCCTACGAGCAGTACTTC. It yields the protein CAWSRGGRRPFSYEQYF.

This clone was found once. The chain has TRBV7-8 and TRBJ2-3; perhaps D is TRBD1 or TRBD2 (5 bases each). The germline V gene has CDR1 SGHVS and CDR2 FQNEAQ. V lost 0 bases and J lost 5, with 9 bases in between. The CDR3 is 14 residues long. The CDR3 nucleotides read TGTGCCAGCAGCTTAGCGGGGACGGTAGATACGCAGTATTTT. This sequence encodes CASSLAGTVDTQYF. The full variable domain, with the rest looked up from reference TRBV7-8 and TRBJ2-3, is GAGVSQSPRYKVAKRGQDVALRCDPISGHVSLFWYQQALGQGPEFLTYFQNEAQLDKSGLPSDRFFAERPEGSVSTLKIQRTQQEDSAVYLCASSLAGTVDTQYFGPGTRLTVL.

This clone appeared a single time. The V call is TRBV19, the J call TRBJ2-7; 9 positions match TRBD1. From germline, CDR1 is LNHDA and CDR2 SQIVND (reference sequence). The CDR3 has 15 amino acids. V trimming: 4 bases; J trimming: 3 bases; junction bases outside the gene matches: 7. CDR3 nucleotide sequence: TGTGCCAGTAGTACCCGGGGACAGGGTATCTACGAGCAGTACTTC. Its translation is CASSTRGQGIYEQYF.

The chain joins TRBV7-8 to TRBJ2-3, with 9 positions matching TRBD1. V gave up 5 bases and J gave up 4 bases; unmatched junction bases: 7. Germline V lookup: CDR1 SGHVS, CDR2 FQNEAQ. The CDR3 loop spans 15 amino acids. The CDR3 DNA sequence: TGTGCCAGCAGCAACCGGGACAGGGAAGCAGATACGCAGTATTTT. The encoded protein is CASSNRDREADTQYF.